These T cell receptor beta chains were read from a single sample in a study of shared clonotypes between healthy human individuals. Assay used: immunoSEQ multiplex PCR; TCRdb lists only in-frame clones, some missing. The table records hundreds of thousands of clones, about 90% of them present only once. Sequenced sample: naive CD8+ T cells sorted from blood. These receptors were collected from a man aged 25-45 years in good health. Both conserved end residues are part of each CDR3. The D gene is left open where the match is weak. Clone size is given for some rows only: seen once, a few or many times, or a class if the clone is expanded.

j_call: TRBJ2-6; v_call: TRBV6-5; clone_size: .; d_call: .; cdr3_nt: TGTGCCACCGGGACTCTGTTCTCTGGGGCCAACGTCCTGACTTTC; cdr3_aa: CATGTLFSGANVLTF
j_call: TRBJ1-1; v_call: TRBV6-1; clone_size: .; d_call: .; cdr3_nt: TGTGCCAGCAGTGCGACAGCTCTGAACACTGAAGCTTTCTTT; cdr3_aa: CASSATALNTEAFF
j_call: TRBJ2-2; v_call: TRBV29-1; clone_size: .; d_call: .; cdr3_nt: TGCAGCGTTGAAGATCCCGGGACGCCCACCGGGGAGCTGTTTTTT; cdr3_aa: CSVEDPGTPTGELFF
j_call: TRBJ2-3; v_call: TRBV5-6; clone_size: .; d_call: .; cdr3_nt: TGTGCCAGCAGCCAGGAGGCAGATACGCAGTATTTT; cdr3_aa: CASSQEADTQYF
j_call: TRBJ2-7; v_call: TRBV11-2; clone_size: .; d_call: .; cdr3_nt: TGTGCCAGCAGCTTAGGTACAGGTGCTCTGAGGGGGCAGTACTTC; cdr3_aa: CASSLGTGALRGQYF
j_call: TRBJ2-7; v_call: TRBV5-4; clone_size: .; d_call: TRBD2; cdr3_nt: TGTGCCAGCAGCTTGAGGACTAGCGATTCCTACGAGCAGTACTTC; cdr3_aa: CASSLRTSDSYEQYF
j_call: TRBJ2-5; v_call: TRBV7-9; clone_size: once; d_call: TRBD1; cdr3_nt: TGTGCCAGCAGCCACCGGGACAGAGACCAAGAGACCCAGTACTTC; cdr3_aa: CASSHRDRDQETQYF
j_call: TRBJ2-3; v_call: TRBV4-3; clone_size: .; d_call: .; cdr3_nt: TGCGCCAGCAGCCCAGGATCAGATACGCAGTATTTT; cdr3_aa: CASSPGSDTQYF
j_call: TRBJ2-2; v_call: TRBV19; clone_size: .; d_call: .; cdr3_nt: TGTGCCAGTAGCAGGAGATGGGCGAACACCGGGGAGCTGTTTTTT; cdr3_aa: CASSRRWANTGELFF
j_call: TRBJ1-5; v_call: TRBV15; clone_size: once; d_call: .; cdr3_nt: TGTGCCACCAGCAGACCAACTGATAGCAATCAGCCCCAGCATTTT; cdr3_aa: CATSRPTDSNQPQHF
j_call: TRBJ2-7; v_call: TRBV27; clone_size: .; d_call: TRBD2; cdr3_nt: TGTGCCAGCAGTTTAAGTCAAGCGGGAGTGTTCGAGCAGTACTTC; cdr3_aa: CASSLSQAGVFEQYF
j_call: TRBJ1-5; v_call: TRBV19; clone_size: .; d_call: .; cdr3_nt: TGTGCCAGTAGTTCAGGGGCGCGGGGATATAGCAATCAGCCCCAGCATTTT; cdr3_aa: CASSSGARGYSNQPQHF
j_call: TRBJ2-2; v_call: TRBV27; clone_size: .; d_call: .; cdr3_nt: TGTGCCAGCGGGGACATCGGGGAGCTGTTTTTT; cdr3_aa: CASGDIGELFF
j_call: TRBJ1-1; v_call: TRBV29-1; clone_size: .; d_call: .; cdr3_nt: TGCAGCGTAGCCCCTGGAGGCACTGAAGCTTTCTTT; cdr3_aa: CSVAPGGTEAFF
j_call: TRBJ2-7; v_call: TRBV14; clone_size: .; d_call: .; cdr3_nt: TGTGCCAGCAGCCAAGCCCTCGGACTTCCACCTTCCTACGAGCAGTACTTC; cdr3_aa: CASSQALGLPPSYEQYF
j_call: TRBJ1-5; v_call: TRBV19; clone_size: .; d_call: TRBD1; cdr3_nt: TGTGCCAGTAGTTTCACCGGGACAGCCGTCAATCAGCCCCAGCATTTT; cdr3_aa: CASSFTGTAVNQPQHF
j_call: TRBJ2-3; v_call: TRBV5-4; clone_size: .; d_call: .; cdr3_nt: TGTGCCAGCAGCGTCCCCCCGGGAGATACGCAGTATTTT; cdr3_aa: CASSVPPGDTQYF
j_call: TRBJ2-1; v_call: TRBV27; clone_size: .; d_call: TRBD2; cdr3_nt: TGTGCCAGCAGTTTATCGGCCGGAGCGGGACCTTACAATGAGCAGTTCTTC; cdr3_aa: CASSLSAGAGPYNEQFF
j_call: TRBJ2-2; v_call: TRBV7-9; clone_size: .; d_call: .; cdr3_nt: TGTGCCAGCAGCCTAGACGGGACGGCCTCGAACACCGGGGAGCTGTTTTTT; cdr3_aa: CASSLDGTASNTGELFF
j_call: TRBJ2-5; v_call: TRBV25-1; clone_size: .; d_call: .; cdr3_nt: TGTGCCAGCAGTGAATTTCTCGACAGGCAAGAGACCCAGTACTTC; cdr3_aa: CASSEFLDRQETQYF
j_call: TRBJ2-7; v_call: TRBV18; clone_size: .; d_call: .; cdr3_nt: TGTGCCAGCTCGCAGGGGGGCGGAACCTTCTACGAGCAGTACTTC; cdr3_aa: CASSQGGGTFYEQYF
j_call: TRBJ2-3; v_call: TRBV9; clone_size: .; d_call: .; cdr3_nt: TGTGCCAGCAGCGAGGACGGTAGCACAGATACGCAGTATTTT; cdr3_aa: CASSEDGSTDTQYF
j_call: TRBJ2-7; v_call: TRBV7-9; clone_size: .; d_call: .; cdr3_nt: TGTGCCAGCAGCGGACCGATCTCCTTCTCCTACGAGCAGTACTTC; cdr3_aa: CASSGPISFSYEQYF
j_call: TRBJ1-4; v_call: TRBV28; clone_size: .; d_call: TRBD1; cdr3_nt: TGTGCCAGCAGTTCATCTTCAGGGGGCTGGAGCGGAGTTGATGAAAAACTGTTTTTT; cdr3_aa: CASSSSSGGWSGVDEKLFF
j_call: TRBJ2-1; v_call: TRBV27; clone_size: .; d_call: .; cdr3_nt: TGTGCCAGCAGTTCCATCCTGCAGCTAGGAAGAAATGAGCAGTTCTTC; cdr3_aa: CASSSILQLGRNEQFF